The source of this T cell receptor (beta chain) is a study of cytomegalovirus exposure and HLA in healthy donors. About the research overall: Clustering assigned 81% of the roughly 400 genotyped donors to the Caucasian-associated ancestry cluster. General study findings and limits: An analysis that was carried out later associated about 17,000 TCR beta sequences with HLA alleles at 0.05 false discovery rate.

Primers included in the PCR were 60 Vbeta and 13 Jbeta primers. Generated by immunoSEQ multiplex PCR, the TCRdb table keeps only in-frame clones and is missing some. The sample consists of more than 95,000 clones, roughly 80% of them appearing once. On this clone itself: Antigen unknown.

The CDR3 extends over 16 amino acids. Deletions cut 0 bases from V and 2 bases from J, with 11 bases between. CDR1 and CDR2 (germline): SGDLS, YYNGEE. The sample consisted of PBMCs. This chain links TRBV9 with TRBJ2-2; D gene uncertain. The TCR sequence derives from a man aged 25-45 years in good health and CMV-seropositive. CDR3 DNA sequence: TGTGCCAGCAGCGTAGGACATCGTTCAAACACCGGGGAGCTGTTTTTT. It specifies CASSVGHRSNTGELFF.